This passage covers 26 T cell receptor beta chains from one sample sequenced in a study of T cell responses to AZD1222 COVID-19 vaccine. TCRdb's copy holds only in-frame clones and misses some; the assay was immunoSEQ multiplex PCR. The sample shows about 180,000 clones, about 90% of them seen only once. The material sequenced was peripheral blood, taken on day 0 of AZD1222 vaccination. These receptors originate from an adult in good health.

This chain connects TRBV12-5 to TRBJ1-1, with D possibly being TRBD1 (6 bases). Trimming took off 6 bases at V and 4 bases at J, with 18 bases between the two ends. CDR1 is LGHNT and CDR2 is FRNRAP in the germline V gene. The CDR3 contains 15 residues. The CDR3 protein is CASGFNRAWGTEAFF. As DNA, the CDR3 is TGTGCTAGTGGCTTCAACAGGGCTTGGGGCACTGAAGCTTTCTTT.

The chain employs TRBV28 and TRBJ2-7; no clear D gene. This CDR3 contains 12 residues. V was trimmed by 3 bases and J by 3 bases, leaving 6 bases between them. Germline CDR1 is MDHEN and CDR2 is SYDVKM. The CDR3 here is CASSFQNYEQYF. For the CDR3, the DNA is TGTGCCAGCAGTTTTCAGAACTACGAGCAGTACTTC.

This chain connects TRBV18 to TRBJ2-3; no definite D call. The germline V gene encodes CDR1 KGHSH and CDR2 LQKENI. The CDR3 consists of 15 residues. V lost 2 bases, J lost 5 bases, and 14 bases lay in between. CDR3 region: CASSPDSGSRDTQYF. The DNA for the CDR3 is TGTGCCAGCTCACCAGACTCAGGTTCGAGAGATACGCAGTATTTT.

The gene calls are TRBV7-6 and TRBJ2-1, with D maybe TRBD2 (6 bases). V was clipped by 0 bases and J by 0 bases, with 18 bases between them. This CDR3 contains 19 residues. The germline V gene encodes CDR1 SGHVS and CDR2 FNYEAQ. The CDR3 DNA reads as TGTGCCAGCAGCTTAGCGTACCCTTGGGACTCTTACTCCTACAATGAGCAGTTCTTC. This encodes CASSLAYPWDSYSYNEQFF.

The CDR3, as DNA: TGTGCCAGCAGTCCCGACAGGGGGTGGACCGGGGAGCTGTTTTTT. Protein product: CASSPDRGWTGELFF. The chain couples TRBV11-3 to TRBJ2-2; 9 nucleotides line up with TRBD1. This CDR3 has 15 amino acids. Germline lookup yields CDR1 SGHNT and CDR2 YENEEA. The trim removed 6 bases at V and 5 bases at J, leaving 7 bases unmatched.

This clone has a single count. This chain joins TRBV6-4 and TRBJ2-2; TRBD2 matches 9 bases. The V gene end was trimmed by 6 bases and the J gene end by 3 bases; junction bases not matched to a gene: 5. This CDR3 has 15 residues. The germline V gene has CDR1 MRHNA and CDR2 SNTAGT. The CDR3 DNA sequence: TGTGCCAGCAGCGCGACTAGCGGTGACACCGGGGAGCTGTTTTTT. Its protein product is CASSATSGDTGELFF.

This sequence joins TRBV12-5 and TRBJ2-7; no reliable D call. The CDR3 has 12 residues. The V gene lost 3 bases and the J gene lost 5 bases, with 8 bases spanning the gap. The germline gives CDR1 LGHNT, CDR2 FRNRAP. The CDR3: CASGFNVHEQYF. CDR3 nucleotides: TGTGCTAGTGGTTTCAACGTCCACGAGCAGTACTTC.

A remark on this clone: It is unclear where the CDR3 begins or ends on the DNA, so no DNA is shown, and the CDR3 is as TCRdb lists it. V gene TRBV6-5 combines with J gene TRBJ2-5; the tabulated D call, TRBD1, remains unverified against the DNA. Per the germline V gene, CDR1 is MNHEY and CDR2 is SVGAGI. The CDR3 comprises 15 residues, both ends counted. The CDR3 loop is CASTKTGFFGETQYF.

The chain has TRBV2 and TRBJ1-3, with D hard to call. Germline CDR1 is SNHLY and CDR2 is FYNNEI. Deletions cut 1 base from V and 3 bases from J, with 10 bases between. CDR3 length equals 15 residues. The CDR3 DNA is TGTGCCAGCAGTGAAGGGGGATGGGGTGGAAACACCATATATTTT. It yields the protein CASSEGGWGGNTIYF.

The chain recombines TRBV12-5 with TRBJ2-3; D is possibly TRBD1 (6 bases). CDR1 and CDR2 (germline): LGHNT, FRNRAP. The CDR3 totals 12 residues. Trimming removed 3 bases at V and 5 bases at J, with 6 bases between. CDR3 DNA: TGTGCTAGTGGTTTAGGGGGAGATACGCAGTATTTT. Amino acid sequence: CASGLGGDTQYF. The variable domain in full, completed from reference TRBV12-5 and TRBJ2-3, reads DARVTQTPRHKVTEMGQEVTMRCQPILGHNTVFWYRQTMMQGLELLAYFRNRAPLDDSGMPKDRFSAEMPDATLATLKIQPSEPRDSAVYFCASGLGGDTQYFGPGTRLTVL.

The chain couples TRBV3-1 (or the pseudogene TRBV3-2) to TRBJ1-6; no reliable D call. Germline CDR1 and CDR2: LGHDT and YNNKEL (reference sequence). The CDR3 is 17 residues long. V was trimmed by 4 bases and J by 3 bases, leaving 16 bases between them. CDR3 sequence reads: CASSPNVMDFYNSPLHF. For the CDR3, the DNA is TGTGCCAGCAGCCCTAATGTAATGGACTTCTATAATTCACCCCTCCACTTT.

This sequence joins TRBV30 and TRBJ1-1; 7 nucleotides agree with TRBD1. CDR3 length: 12 residues. V lost 4 bases, J lost 6 bases, and 5 bases stayed unmatched. CDR1 GTSNPN and CDR2 SVGIG come from the germline V gene (reference sequence). The CDR3 DNA sequence: TGTGCCTGGAATCAGGGGGGCGCTGAAGCTTTCTTT. Translating it yields CAWNQGGAEAFF.

This clone was detected once. The V call is TRBV2, the J call TRBJ1-6; 7 nucleotides agree with TRBD1. The germline V gene has CDR1 SNHLY and CDR2 FYNNEI. Trimming took 6 bases from V and 4 from J; bases not matched to a gene: 3. The CDR3 sequence is 14 residues long. The CDR3 spells CASRLGQYNSPLHF. DNA of the CDR3: TGTGCCAGCAGGTTGGGACAGTATAATTCACCCCTCCACTTT.

This chain connects TRBV27 to TRBJ2-5, with 7 bases fitting TRBD1. CDR1 is MNHEY and CDR2 is SMNVEV in the germline V gene (reference sequence). Trimming at V came to 8 bases and at J to 7 bases, leaving 10 bases not matched to a gene. This CDR3 contains 13 residues. The CDR3 DNA follows: TGTGCCAGCGGGCAGGGGGTTGTGGGGACCCAGTACTTC. Encoded protein: CASGQGVVGTQYF.

This clone has just a few counts. The chain joins TRBV19 to TRBJ2-6; D call uncertain. The CDR3 sequence is 14 residues long. Per germline, CDR1 LNHDA and CDR2 SQIVND (reference sequence). V was trimmed by 4 bases and J by 2 bases, leaving 6 bases between them. The CDR3 protein is CASSRKAGANVLTF. The CDR3 DNA follows: TGTGCCAGTAGTAGGAAGGCTGGGGCCAACGTCCTGACTTTC.

This clone was detected once. The CDR3 nucleotides are TGCGCCAGCAGCTCGGCCGTTGGGGGGGCGAATTCACCCCTCCACTTT. Its translation is CASSSAVGGANSPLHF. The chain has TRBV5-1 and TRBJ1-6; D might be TRBD1 (6 bases). Per the germline V gene, CDR1 is SGHRS and CDR2 is YFSETQ. This CDR3 has 16 amino acids. Trimming left V 3 bases short and J 7 bases short, with 17 bases between. The variable domain in full, completed from reference TRBV5-1 and TRBJ1-6, reads KAGVTQTPRYLIKTRGQQVTLSCSPISGHRSVSWYQQTPGQGLQFLFEYFSETQRNKGNFPGRFSGRQFSNSRSEMNVSTLELGDSALYLCASSSAVGGANSPLHFGNGTRLTVT.

This chain connects TRBV19 to TRBJ1-2; D may be TRBD1 (5 bases). Germline lookup yields CDR1 LNHDA and CDR2 SQIVND (reference sequence). The length of the CDR3 is 16 residues. V lost 1 base to trimming and J lost 6 bases, with 18 bases between them. The CDR3 is CASSIGRQPLYHGYTF. The CDR3 region has the DNA TGTGCCAGTAGTATAGGGAGACAGCCTCTTTACCATGGCTACACCTTC.

The V gene is TRBV9, the J gene TRBJ2-1, with D perhaps TRBD1 (6 bases). This CDR3 region has 13 residues. The V end was cut by 3 bases, the J end by 5 bases, with 9 bases between. Germline CDR1 and CDR2: SGDLS and YYNGEE. The CDR3 coding sequence is TGTGCCAGCAGCGGCGGACAGAACAATGAGCAGTTCTTC. This encodes CASSGGQNNEQFF.

The chain combines TRBV27 with TRBJ1-2, with a tentative D call TRBD1 (5 bases). The ends were cut back, 7 bases at V and 7 bases at J, with 19 bases in the middle. The V gene's germline CDR1 is MNHEY and CDR2 SMNVEV (reference sequence). The CDR3 loop spans 14 amino acids. Here the CDR3 DNA reads TGTGCCAGCACCCTATCATCGGGGGGTGGTGGCTACACCTTC. Protein product: CASTLSSGGGGYTF.

The sample holds one count of this clone. This chain uses TRBV5-4 with TRBJ2-7; D call uncertain. The V end lost 0 bases, the J end lost 3 bases, and 7 bases lay between the germline ends. Germline CDR1 SGHNT, CDR2 YYREEE (reference sequence). This CDR3 contains 13 residues. For the CDR3, the DNA is TGTGCCAGCAGCTTGGTTTCCGGCTACGAGCAGTACTTC. Translation gives CASSLVSGYEQYF.

The rearrangement joins TRBV5-4 to TRBJ2-2, with 9 nucleotides matching TRBD2. CDR3 length: 15 residues. The germline V gene has CDR1 SGHNT and CDR2 YYREEE (reference sequence). The J segment lost 6 bases and the V segment lost 3 bases, leaving 6 bases of the junction unmatched. The CDR3 is CASSSGTSFPGELFF. The CDR3 nucleotides read TGTGCCAGCAGCTCCGGGACTAGCTTCCCCGGGGAGCTGTTTTTT.

The chain couples TRBV2 to TRBJ2-7, with D unresolved. This CDR3 region has 14 residues. Trimming removed 2 bases from V and 0 bases from J, with 8 bases in between. Germline loops: CDR1 SNHLY, CDR2 FYNNEI. The CDR3 here is CASSEFDGSYEQYF. The CDR3 DNA reads as TGTGCCAGCAGTGAATTCGACGGCTCCTACGAGCAGTACTTC. Supplemented by reference TRBV2 and TRBJ2-7, the full variable domain reads EPEVTQTPSHQVTQMGQEVILRCVPISNHLYFYWYRQILGQKVEFLVSFYNNEISEKSEIFDDQFSVERPDGSNFTLKIRSTKLEDSAMYFCASSEFDGSYEQYFGPGTRLTVT.

The rearrangement uses TRBV10-3 and TRBJ2-7; D remains ambiguous. CDR1 is ENHRY, CDR2 SYGVKD, per germline. This CDR3 spans 14 amino acids. V was cut by 1 base and J by 3 bases, with 10 bases left in between. CDR3 amino acids: CAISEFETLYEQYF. The CDR3 bases are TGTGCCATCAGTGAGTTTGAGACACTCTACGAGCAGTACTTC.

The CDR3 coding sequence is TGTGCCAGCTCACTGATGACAGGGGCCCAGTCGTGGGGGGCCAACGTCCTGACTTTC. Translating it yields CASSLMTGAQSWGANVLTF. This sequence joins TRBV18 and TRBJ2-6, with 8 positions matching TRBD1. The germline CDR1 and CDR2 sequences are KGHSH and LQKENI. Trimming took 4 bases from V and 4 from J; bases not matched to a gene: 15. The CDR3 is 19 amino acids.

This chain connects TRBV7-9 to TRBJ1-1, with D possibly TRBD1 on 5 matching bases. The CDR3 is 15 residues long. The germline V gene encodes CDR1 SEHNR and CDR2 FQNEAQ (reference sequence). Trimming stripped 6 bases from V and 7 bases from J, with 21 bases between. The CDR3 DNA follows: TGTGCCAGCAGACCAGGGACGGCCCGAGCGGGTGAAGCTTTCTTT. This gives the protein CASRPGTARAGEAFF.

CDR3 sequence: CASSFYRDRGHAEAFF. The CDR3 DNA is TGTGCCAGCAGCTTCTACCGGGACAGGGGGCACGCTGAAGCTTTCTTT. The chain joins TRBV7-9 to TRBJ1-1; 12 bases are a match to TRBD1. The CDR3 extends over 16 amino acids. J gave up 6 bases and V 3 bases, and 8 bases lay outside the gene matches. Germline assignment: CDR1 SEHNR and CDR2 FQNEAQ (reference sequence).